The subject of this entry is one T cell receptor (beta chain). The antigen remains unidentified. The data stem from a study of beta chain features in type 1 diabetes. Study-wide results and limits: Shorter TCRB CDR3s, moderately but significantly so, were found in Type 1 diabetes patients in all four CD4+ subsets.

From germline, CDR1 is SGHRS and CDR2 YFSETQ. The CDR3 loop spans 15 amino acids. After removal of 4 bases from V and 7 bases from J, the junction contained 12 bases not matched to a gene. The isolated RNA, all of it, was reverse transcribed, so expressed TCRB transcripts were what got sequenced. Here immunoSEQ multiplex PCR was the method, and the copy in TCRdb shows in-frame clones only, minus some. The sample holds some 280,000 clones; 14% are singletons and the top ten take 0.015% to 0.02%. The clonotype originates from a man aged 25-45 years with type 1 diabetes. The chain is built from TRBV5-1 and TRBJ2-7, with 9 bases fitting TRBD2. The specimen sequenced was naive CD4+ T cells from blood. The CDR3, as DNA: TGCGCCAGCAGCCCTGGGCTAGCGGGATTGGAAGAGCAGTACTTC. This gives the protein CASSPGLAGLEEQYF. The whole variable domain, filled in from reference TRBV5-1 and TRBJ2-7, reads KAGVTQTPRYLIKTRGQQVTLSCSPISGHRSVSWYQQTPGQGLQFLFEYFSETQRNKGNFPGRFSGRQFSNSRSEMNVSTLELGDSALYLCASSPGLAGLEEQYFGPGTRLTVT.